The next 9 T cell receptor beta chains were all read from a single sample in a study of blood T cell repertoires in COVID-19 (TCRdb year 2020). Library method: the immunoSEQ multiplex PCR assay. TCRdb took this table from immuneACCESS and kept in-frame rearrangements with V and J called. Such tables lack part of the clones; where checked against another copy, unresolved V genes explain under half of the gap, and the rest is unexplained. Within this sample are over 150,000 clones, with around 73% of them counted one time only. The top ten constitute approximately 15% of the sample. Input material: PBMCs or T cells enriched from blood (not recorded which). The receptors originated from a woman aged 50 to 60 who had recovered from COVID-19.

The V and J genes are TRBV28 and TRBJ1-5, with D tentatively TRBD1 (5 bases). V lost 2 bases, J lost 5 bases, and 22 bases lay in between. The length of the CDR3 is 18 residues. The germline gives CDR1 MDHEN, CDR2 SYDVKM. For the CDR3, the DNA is TGTGCCAGCAGTTTAGTCCTGACCGGCCGCGGGGGGGATCAGCCCCAGCATTTT. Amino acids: CASSLVLTGRGGDQPQHF.

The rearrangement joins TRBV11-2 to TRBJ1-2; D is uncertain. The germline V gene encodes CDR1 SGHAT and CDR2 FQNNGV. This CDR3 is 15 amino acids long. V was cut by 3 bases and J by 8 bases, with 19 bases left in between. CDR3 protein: CASSLGPAELGGYTF. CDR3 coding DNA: TGTGCCAGCAGCTTGGGTCCTGCCGAACTAGGCGGCTACACCTTC.

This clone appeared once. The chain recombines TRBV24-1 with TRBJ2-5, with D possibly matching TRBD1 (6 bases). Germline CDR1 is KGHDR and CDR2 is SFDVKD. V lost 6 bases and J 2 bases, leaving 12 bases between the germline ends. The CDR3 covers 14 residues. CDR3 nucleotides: TGTGCCACCAGTACGGGACACTCGCAAGAGACCCAGTACTTC. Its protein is CATSTGHSQETQYF.

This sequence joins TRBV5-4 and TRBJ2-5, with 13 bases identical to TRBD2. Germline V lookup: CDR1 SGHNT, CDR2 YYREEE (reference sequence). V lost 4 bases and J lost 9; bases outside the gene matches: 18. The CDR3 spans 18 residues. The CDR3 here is CASSPPNSGTSGARAQYF. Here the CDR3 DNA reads TGTGCCAGCAGCCCACCAAATTCTGGGACTAGCGGGGCCAGGGCCCAGTACTTC.

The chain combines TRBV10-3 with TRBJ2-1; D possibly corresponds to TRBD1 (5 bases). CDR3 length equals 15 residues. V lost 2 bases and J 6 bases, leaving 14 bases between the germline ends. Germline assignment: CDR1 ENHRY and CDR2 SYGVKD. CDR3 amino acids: CAISEGPGQGNEQFF. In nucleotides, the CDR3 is TGTGCCATCAGTGAGGGCCCGGGCCAGGGCAATGAGCAGTTCTTC.

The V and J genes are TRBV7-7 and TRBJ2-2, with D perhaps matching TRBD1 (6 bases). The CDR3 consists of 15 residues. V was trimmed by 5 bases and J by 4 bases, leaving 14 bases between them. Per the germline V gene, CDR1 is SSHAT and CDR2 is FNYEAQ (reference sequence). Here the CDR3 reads CASSPRDTFTGELFF. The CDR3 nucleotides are TGTGCCAGCAGCCCCCGGGACACATTCACCGGGGAGCTGTTTTTT. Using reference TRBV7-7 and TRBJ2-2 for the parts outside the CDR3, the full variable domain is GAGVSQSPRYKVTKRGQDVTLRCDPISSHATLYWYQQALGQGPEFLTYFNYEAQPDKSGLPSDRFSAERPEGSISTLTIQRTEQRDSAMYRCASSPRDTFTGELFFGEGSRLTVL.

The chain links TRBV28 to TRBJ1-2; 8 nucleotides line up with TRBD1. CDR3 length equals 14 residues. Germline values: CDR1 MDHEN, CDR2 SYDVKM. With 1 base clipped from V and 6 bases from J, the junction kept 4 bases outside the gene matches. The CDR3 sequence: CASSLLRQGHGYTF. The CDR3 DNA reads TGTGCCAGCAGTTTATTGCGACAGGGGCATGGCTACACCTTC.

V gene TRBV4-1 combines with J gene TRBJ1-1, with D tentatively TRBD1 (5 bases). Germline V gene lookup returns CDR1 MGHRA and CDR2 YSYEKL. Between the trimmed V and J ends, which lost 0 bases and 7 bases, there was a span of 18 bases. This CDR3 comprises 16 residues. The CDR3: CASSQDLGHRNGEAFF. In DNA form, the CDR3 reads TGCGCCAGCAGCCAAGATCTTGGACACCGTAACGGTGAAGCTTTCTTT.

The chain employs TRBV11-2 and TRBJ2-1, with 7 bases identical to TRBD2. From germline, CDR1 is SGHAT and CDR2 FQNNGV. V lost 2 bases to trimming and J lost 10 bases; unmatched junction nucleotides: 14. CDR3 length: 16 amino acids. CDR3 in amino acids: CASSLLLSAGVEEQFF. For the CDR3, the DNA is TGTGCCAGCAGCTTACTTTTATCGGCGGGAGTAGAGGAGCAGTTCTTC.